One sample yielded the 3 T cell receptor beta chains listed below, sequenced in a study of T cell responses to AZD1222 COVID-19 vaccine. The assay was immunoSEQ multiplex PCR, and TCRdb's table has in-frame clones only and misses some. The table records about 130,000 clones, around 89% of them present only once. The specimen was peripheral blood, collected on day 0 of AZD1222 vaccination. The source is an adult in good health.

This chain joins TRBV3-1 (or the pseudogene TRBV3-2) and TRBJ2-2, with TRBD1 matching over 9 bases. Per the germline V gene, CDR1 is LGHDT and CDR2 is YNNKEL (reference sequence). V lost 5 bases and J lost 6; bases outside the gene matches: 4. This CDR3 has 14 amino acids. In DNA, the CDR3 is TGTGCCAGCAGCACGGGACAGGGAGCCGGGGAGCTGTTTTTT. Protein sequence: CASSTGQGAGELFF.

The chain carries TRBV5-4 and TRBJ2-7; D is tentatively TRBD1 or TRBD2 (5 bases each). Trimming cost V 5 bases and J 6 bases, with 15 bases left between them. The germline V gene has CDR1 SGHNT and CDR2 YYREEE (reference sequence). This CDR3 has 13 amino acids. The CDR3 sequence: CASSSGTGTEQYF. The CDR3 DNA is TGTGCCAGCAGTTCTGGCACGGGGACCGAGCAGTACTTC.

The table lists this clone with a count of one. This chain links TRBV5-1 with TRBJ2-7; D gene uncertain. Germline V CDR1 and CDR2: SGHRS, YFSETQ. V lost 3 bases and J 1 base, leaving 8 bases between the germline ends. This CDR3 contains 13 residues. The CDR3 spells CASSSWISYEQYF. CDR3 nucleotides: TGCGCCAGCAGCTCTTGGATTTCCTACGAGCAGTACTTC.